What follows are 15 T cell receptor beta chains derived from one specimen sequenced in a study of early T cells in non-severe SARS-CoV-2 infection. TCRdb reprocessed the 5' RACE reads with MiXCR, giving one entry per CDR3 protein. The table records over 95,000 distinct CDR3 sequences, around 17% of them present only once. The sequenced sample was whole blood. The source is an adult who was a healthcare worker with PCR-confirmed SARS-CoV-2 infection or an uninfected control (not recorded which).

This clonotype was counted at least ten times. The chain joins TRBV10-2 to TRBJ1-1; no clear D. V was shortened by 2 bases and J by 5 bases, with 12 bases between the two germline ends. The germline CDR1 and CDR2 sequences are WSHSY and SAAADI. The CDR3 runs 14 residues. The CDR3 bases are TGCGCCAGCAGTGAGGGCAGGTTGAGGACTGAAGCTTTCTTT. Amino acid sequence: CASSEGRLRTEAFF.

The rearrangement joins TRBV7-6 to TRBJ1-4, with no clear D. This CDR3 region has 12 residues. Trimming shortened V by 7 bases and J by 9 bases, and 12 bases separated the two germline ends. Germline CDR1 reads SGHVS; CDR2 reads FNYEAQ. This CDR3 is CASTTFGKKLFF. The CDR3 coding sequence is TGTGCCAGCACCACATTCGGGAAAAAACTGTTTTTT.

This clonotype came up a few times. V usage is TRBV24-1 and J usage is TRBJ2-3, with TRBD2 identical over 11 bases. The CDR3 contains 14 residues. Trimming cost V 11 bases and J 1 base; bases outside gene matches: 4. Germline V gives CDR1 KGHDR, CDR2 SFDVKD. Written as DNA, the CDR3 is TGTGCCATTTCGACTAGCGGGGGCACAGATACGCAGTATTTT. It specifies CAISTSGGTDTQYF.

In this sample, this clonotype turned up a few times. The DNA for the CDR3 is TGTGCCATCAGTGAGTCGGGACAGGGATTTGGCTACACCTTC. This translates into CAISESGQGFGYTF. The rearrangement links TRBV10-3 to TRBJ1-2; 9 bases align to TRBD1. Germline V CDR1 and CDR2: ENHRY, SYGVKD. Trimming at V came to 0 bases and at J to 7 bases, leaving 3 bases not matched to a gene. This CDR3 has 14 residues.

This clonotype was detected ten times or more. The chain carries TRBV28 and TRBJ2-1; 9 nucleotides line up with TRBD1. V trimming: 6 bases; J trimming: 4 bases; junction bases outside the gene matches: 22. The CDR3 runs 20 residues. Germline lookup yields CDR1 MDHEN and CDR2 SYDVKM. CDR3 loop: CASRRTGVLGWRELYNEQFF. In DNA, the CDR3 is TGTGCCAGCAGAAGGACAGGGGTCCTTGGCTGGAGGGAGCTTTACAATGAGCAGTTCTTC.

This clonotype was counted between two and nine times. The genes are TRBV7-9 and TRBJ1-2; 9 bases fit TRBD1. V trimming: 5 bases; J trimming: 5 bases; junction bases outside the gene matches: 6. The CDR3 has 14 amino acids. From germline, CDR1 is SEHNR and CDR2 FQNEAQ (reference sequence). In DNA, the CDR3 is TGTGCCAGCAGCAGGACAGGGGAAGAATATGGCTACACCTTC. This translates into CASSRTGEEYGYTF. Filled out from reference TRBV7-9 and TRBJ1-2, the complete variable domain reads DTGVSQNPRHKITKRGQNVTFRCDPISEHNRLYWYRQTLGQGPEFLTYFQNEAQLEKSRLLSDRFSAERPKGSFSTLEIQRTEQGDSAMYLCASSRTGEEYGYTFGSGTRLTVV.

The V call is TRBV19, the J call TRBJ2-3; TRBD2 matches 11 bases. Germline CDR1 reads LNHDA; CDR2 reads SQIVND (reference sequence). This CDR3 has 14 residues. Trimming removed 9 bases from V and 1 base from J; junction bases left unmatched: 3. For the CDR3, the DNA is TGTGCCAGCAGACTAGCGGGACGCACAGATACGCAGTATTTT. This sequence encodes CASRLAGRTDTQYF.

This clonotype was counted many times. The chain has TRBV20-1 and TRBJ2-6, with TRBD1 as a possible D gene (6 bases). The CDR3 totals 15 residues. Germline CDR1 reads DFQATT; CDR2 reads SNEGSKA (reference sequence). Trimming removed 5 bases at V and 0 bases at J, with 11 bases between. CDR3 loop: CSAWDTSSGANVLTF. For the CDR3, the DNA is TGCAGTGCTTGGGACACTAGCTCTGGGGCCAACGTCCTGACTTTC.

The CDR3 DNA reads TGTGCCAGCAGCTTTGGTCTAGCGGGTAAAAACAATGAGCAGTTCTTC. It yields the protein CASSFGLAGKNNEQFF. The V call is TRBV7-9, the J call TRBJ2-1, with 8 positions matching TRBD2. Germline-derived CDR1 and CDR2 are SEHNR and FQNEAQ (reference sequence). The CDR3 extends over 16 amino acids. The V and J ends lost 3 bases and 5 bases, in that order; junction bases with no gene match: 9.

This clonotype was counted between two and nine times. CDR3 loop: CASSSRLAGGLSYNEQFF. In nucleotides, the CDR3 is TGTGCCAGCAGCTCTAGGCTAGCGGGGGGCCTCTCCTACAATGAGCAGTTCTTC. The rearrangement uses TRBV11-2 and TRBJ2-1, with 11 nucleotides matching TRBD2. Trimming cost V 4 bases and J 0 bases; bases outside gene matches: 8. The germline V gene has CDR1 SGHAT and CDR2 FQNNGV. The CDR3 length is 18 residues.

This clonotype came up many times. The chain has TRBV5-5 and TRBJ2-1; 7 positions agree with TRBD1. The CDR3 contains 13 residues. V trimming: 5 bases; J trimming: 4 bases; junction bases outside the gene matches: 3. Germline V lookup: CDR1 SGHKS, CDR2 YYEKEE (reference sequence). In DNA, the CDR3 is TGTGCCAGCAGGGGGACAGCTTACAATGAGCAGTTCTTC. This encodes CASRGTAYNEQFF. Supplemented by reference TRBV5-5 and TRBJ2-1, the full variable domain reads DAGVTQSPTHLIKTRGQQVTLRCSPISGHKSVSWYQQVLGQGPQFIFQYYEKEERGRGNFPDRFSARQFPNYSSELNVNALLLGDSALYLCASRGTAYNEQFFGPGTRLTVL.

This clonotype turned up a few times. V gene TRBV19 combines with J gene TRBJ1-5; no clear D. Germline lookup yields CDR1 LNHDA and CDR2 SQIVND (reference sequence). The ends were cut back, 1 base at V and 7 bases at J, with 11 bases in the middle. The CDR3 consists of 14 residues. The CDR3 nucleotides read TGTGCCAGTAGTATAGGCTCCAACCCCCAGCCCCAGCATTTT. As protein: CASSIGSNPQPQHF. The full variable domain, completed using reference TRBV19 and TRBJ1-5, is DGGITQSPKYLFRKEGQNVTLSCEQNLNHDAMYWYRQDPGQGLRLIYYSQIVNDFQKGDIAEGYSVSREKKESFPLTVTSAQKNPTAFYLCASSIGSNPQPQHFGDGTRLSIL.

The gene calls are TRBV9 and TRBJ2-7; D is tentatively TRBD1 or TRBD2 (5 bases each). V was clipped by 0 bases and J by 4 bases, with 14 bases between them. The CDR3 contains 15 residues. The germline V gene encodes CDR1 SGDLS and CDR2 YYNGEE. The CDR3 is CASSVGRGVAYEQYF. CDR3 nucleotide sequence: TGTGCCAGCAGCGTAGGAAGGGGAGTTGCGTACGAGCAGTACTTC.

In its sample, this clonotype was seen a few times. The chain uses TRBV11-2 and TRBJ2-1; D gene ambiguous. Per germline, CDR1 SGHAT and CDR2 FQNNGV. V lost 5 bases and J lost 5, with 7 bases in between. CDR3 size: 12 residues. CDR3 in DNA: TGTGCCAGCAGCCTCCGGGACAATGAGCAGTTCTTC. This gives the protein CASSLRDNEQFF.

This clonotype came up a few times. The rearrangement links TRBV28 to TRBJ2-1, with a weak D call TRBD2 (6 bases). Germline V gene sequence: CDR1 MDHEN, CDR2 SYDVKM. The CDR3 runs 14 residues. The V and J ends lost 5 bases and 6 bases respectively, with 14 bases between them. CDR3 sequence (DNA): TGTGCCAGCAGTCATACTAGCTTGGGCAATGAGCAGTTCTTC. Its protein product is CASSHTSLGNEQFF.